In its sample, the clone carrying this T cell receptor beta chain was seen a few times. Antigen specificity is unknown. This specimen comes from a study of CD8+CD57+ T cells in acquired aplastic anemia. Study findings and constraints: Patients and controls had in common 25 to 30 CD8+ CDR3 sequences.

The template used for profiling TCR beta VDJ and CDR3 was genomic DNA. TCRdb recomputed calls from the reads with MiXCR, one row per CDR3 protein. The sample contains more than 95,000 distinct CDR3 sequences, over 30% of which appear only once. Germline V gene lookup returns CDR1 DFQATT and CDR2 SNEGSKA (reference sequence). The V segment lost 0 bases and the J segment 7 bases; nucleotides outside the gene matches: 6. This CDR3 is 14 amino acids long. The patients chosen for sequencing had shown expansion of CD8+CD57+ cells (detected by flow cytometry). Severe acquired aplastic anemia was present in every patient.

The chain uses TRBV20-1 and TRBJ2-3; TRBD2 matches at 8 bases. This clonotype originated in a human donor with aplastic anemia. Material for sequencing was sorted CD4+, CD8+, or CD8+CD57+ T cells (not recorded which) from PBMCs. This chain's CDR3 is CSARETSGVHTQYF. CDR3 DNA sequence: TGCAGTGCTAGAGAAACTAGCGGAGTCCATACGCAGTATTTT.